The 14 T cell receptor beta chains below come from one sample, sequenced in a study of control samples from healthy donors and cancer patients. The method was immunoSEQ multiplex PCR; TCRdb's version includes in-frame clones alone and lacks a portion of them. The table has under 150,000 clones, 70% to 90% seen once. The material sequenced was blood. These TCRs come from an older woman in good health.

The chain links TRBV18 to TRBJ1-4, with unresolved D. Germline V CDR1 and CDR2: KGHSH, LQKENI. The V end lost 2 bases, the J end lost 5 bases, and 15 bases lay between the germline ends. CDR3 length: 16 amino acids. The CDR3 DNA follows: TGTGCCAGCTCACCATCCCCCCCGGGCCCCAATGAAAAACTGTTTTTT. Encoded protein: CASSPSPPGPNEKLFF.

This chain connects TRBV7-7 to TRBJ2-5; a possible D gene is TRBD2 (6 bases). The germline V and J ends were trimmed by 4 bases and 1 base, with 13 bases remaining between them. CDR3 length: 15 residues. The germline CDR1 and CDR2 sequences are SSHAT and FNYEAQ (reference sequence). The CDR3 loop is CASSSGRGVQETQYF. CDR3 coding DNA: TGTGCCAGCAGCTCAGGGCGGGGCGTCCAAGAGACCCAGTACTTC.

This chain connects TRBV19 to TRBJ1-4; D unresolved. Trimming cost V 5 bases and J 0 bases, with 7 bases left between them. The CDR3 sequence is 14 residues long. Germline V gene data show CDR1 as LNHDA and CDR2 as SQIVND (reference sequence). The CDR3 here is CASSGQSTNEKLFF. The CDR3 DNA follows: TGTGCCAGTAGTGGCCAGTCAACTAATGAAAAACTGTTTTTT.

V usage is TRBV11-2 and J usage is TRBJ1-5; D unresolved. CDR1 and CDR2 from the germline V gene are SGHAT and FQNNGV. The CDR3 spans 14 residues. V gave up 0 bases and J gave up 0 bases, with 3 bases separating them. CDR3 nucleotide sequence: TGTGCCAGCAGCTTAGACGGTAGCAATCAGCCCCAGCATTTT. The encoded protein is CASSLDGSNQPQHF.

In regard to this clone: Other DNA sequences in this sample translate to the same CDR3. The rearrangement links TRBV7-2 to TRBJ2-2, with 13 bases fitting TRBD2. Unmatched junction bases numbered 5, after V lost 5 bases and J lost 2 bases. This CDR3 has 17 residues. CDR1 and CDR2 (germline): SGHTA, FQGNSA. Here the CDR3 reads CASSRTSGGTNTGELFF. DNA for the CDR3: TGTGCCAGCAGCCGGACTAGCGGGGGTACCAACACCGGGGAGCTGTTTTTT. Full variable domain (remainder filled in from reference TRBV7-2 and TRBJ2-2): GAGVSQSPSNKVTEKGKDVELRCDPISGHTALYWYRQSLGQGLEFLIYFQGNSAPDKSGLPSDRFSAERTGGSVSTLTIQRTQQEDSAVYLCASSRTSGGTNTGELFFGEGSRLTVL.

V is TRBV6-6 and J is TRBJ1-2; perhaps TRBD1 as D (5 bases). CDR3 length: 14 amino acids. Trimming removed 5 bases at V and 4 bases at J, with 14 bases between. CDR1 MNHNY and CDR2 SVGAGI come from the germline V gene (reference sequence). CDR3 region: CASSLETAGYGYTF. The CDR3 bases are TGTGCCAGCAGTCTCGAGACAGCCGGCTATGGCTACACCTTC.

A single count supports this clone. This sequence joins TRBV6-5 and TRBJ2-2, with D maybe TRBD2 (6 bases). Trimming took off 8 bases at V and 4 bases at J, with 11 bases between the two ends. Germline V CDR1 and CDR2: MNHEY, SVGAGI. This CDR3 comprises 13 residues. The CDR3 protein is CASGGITTGELFF. The CDR3 nucleotides read TGTGCCAGCGGGGGGATTACCACCGGGGAGCTGTTTTTT.

The genes are TRBV29-1 and TRBJ2-7; 8 nucleotides line up with TRBD2. The CDR3 loop spans 14 amino acids. The V gene end was trimmed by 4 bases and the J gene end by 7 bases; junction bases not matched to a gene: 12. Germline V CDR1 and CDR2: SQVTM, ANQGSEA. CDR3 DNA sequence: TGCAGCGTTGGGGCTAGCGGGCGCGAGGAGGAGCAGTACTTC. Protein sequence: CSVGASGREEEQYF.

The chain combines TRBV6-4 with TRBJ1-4, with 8 bases aligning to TRBD1. The CDR3 has 12 amino acids. The J segment lost 11 bases and the V segment lost 6 bases, leaving 5 bases of the junction unmatched. Germline-derived CDR1 and CDR2 are MRHNA and SNTAGT. The chain's CDR3 is CASRNTGGKLFF. The CDR3 DNA reads TGTGCCAGCAGGAACACAGGGGGGAAACTGTTTTTT.

This sequence joins TRBV3-1 (or the pseudogene TRBV3-2) and TRBJ1-6; no clear D. In germline, CDR1 is LGHDT, CDR2 YNNKEL (reference sequence). The CDR3 has 15 residues. Trimming left V 0 bases short and J 5 bases short, with 8 bases between. In DNA, the CDR3 is TGTGCCAGCAGCCAAGATGGAACCAATAATTCACCCCTCCACTTT. Amino acid sequence: CASSQDGTNNSPLHF.

V usage is TRBV18 and J usage is TRBJ2-1; 9 bases map to TRBD2. Germline trimming cut 1 base from V and 2 bases from J; bases unmatched to any gene: 0. Germline CDR1 reads KGHSH; CDR2 reads LQKENI. CDR3 size: 15 residues. The DNA of the CDR3 is TGTGCCAGCTCACCACTAGCGGGGGCCTACAATGAGCAGTTCTTC. Encoded protein: CASSPLAGAYNEQFF. The full variable domain, completed using reference TRBV18 and TRBJ2-1, is NAGVMQNPRHLVRRRGQEARLRCSPMKGHSHVYWYRQLPEEGLKFMVYLQKENIIDESGMPKERFSAEFPKEGPSILRIQQVVRGDSAAYFCASSPLAGAYNEQFFGPGTRLTVL.

In DNA form, the CDR3 reads TGTGCCAGCAGGAGGACGTACGAGCAGTACTTC. This sequence encodes CASRRTYEQYF. J is TRBJ2-7 and V is TRBV6-6; no firm D call. Trimming removed 6 bases at V and 4 bases at J, with 7 bases between. Germline V CDR1 and CDR2: MNHNY, SVGAGI (reference sequence). CDR3 length equals 11 residues.

The V gene is TRBV6-5, the J gene TRBJ1-1; 7 bases fit TRBD1. CDR3 length equals 15 residues. Germline assignment: CDR1 MNHEY and CDR2 SVGAGI. V dropped 1 base and J dropped 0; count of bases not matched to a gene: 2. The CDR3 region is CASSYYGTVNTEAFF. The CDR3 DNA reads TGTGCCAGCAGTTACTATGGGACAGTGAACACTGAAGCTTTCTTT.

This chain connects TRBV12-3 or TRBV12-4 to TRBJ1-2, with 7 positions matching TRBD1. This CDR3 is 13 amino acids long. V shed 7 bases, J shed 2 bases, and the junction held 4 bases outside the gene matches. The CDR3 is CASTKGANYGYTF. In nucleotides, the CDR3 is TGTGCCAGCACCAAGGGGGCCAACTATGGCTACACCTTC.